This T cell receptor (beta chain) was recovered during a study of blood T cell repertoires in COVID-19. As for the study in general: COVID-19 samples from acute and convalescent phases originated in the United States, Italy and Spain. Sources were T cells, B-cell-depleted T cells, or PBMCs; the material itself was cDNA or gDNA.

Sequencing was performed with immunoSEQ multiplex PCR; in TCRdb, only in-frame clones are kept and a portion is missing. The table lists 150,000 to 200,000 clones, 65% to 90% of them singletons. Participants' reported clinical history set cohort assignment. The CDR3 covers 13 residues. V shed 7 bases, J shed 8 bases, and the junction held 10 bases outside the gene matches. CDR1 and CDR2 (germline): SEHNR, FQNEAQ (reference sequence). This sequence was found in a woman aged 60-70 years with acute COVID-19. The sample taken for sequencing was PBMCs or T cells enriched from blood (not recorded which). This rearrangement joins TRBV7-9 to TRBJ1-2; 7 nucleotides agree with TRBD1. The CDR3 DNA is TGTGCCAGCACGCCAGACAGGGTGAACGGCTACACCTTC. Protein product: CASTPDRVNGYTF.